The 12 T cell receptor beta chains reported below all come from one sample, sequenced in a study of response to subunit inactivated influenza vaccine. TCRdb recomputed calls from the RT-PCR reads with MiXCR, one row per CDR3 protein. The table records hundreds of thousands of distinct CDR3 sequences, about a sixth of them present only once. The input for sequencing was PBMCs from blood, taken 11 to 12 days after vaccination. These receptors came from a man between 50 and 59 years old who received an inactivated influenza vaccine.

This clonotype came up many times. At one of its ends the junction is not consistent with the germline gene, which may arise from a read error. V usage is TRBV12-3 or TRBV12-4 and J usage is TRBJ2-4; 8 nucleotides agree with TRBD1. The CDR3 runs to 11 residues. The CDR3 DNA is TGTGCCAGCAGTCCCGGGACAGGTACATCTTTC. The encoded protein is CASSPGTGTSF.

This clonotype came up many times. V usage is TRBV24-1 and J usage is TRBJ2-3; TRBD1 aligns across 8 bases. Germline assignment: CDR1 KGHDR and CDR2 SFDVKD. The CDR3 consists of 15 residues. V shed 3 bases and J 8 bases; nucleotides not matched to a gene: 9. The DNA of the CDR3 is TGTGCCACCAGTGATAGAGACAGGGGAAGGGCTACGCAGTATTTT. This gives the protein CATSDRDRGRATQYF.

For the CDR3, the DNA is TGCGCCAGCAGCCAAGATCAGGCCACTAATGAAAAACTGTTTTTT. Its translation: CASSQDQATNEKLFF. The V and J genes are TRBV4-3 and TRBJ1-4; no definite D call. This CDR3 spans 15 amino acids. The V end lost 0 bases, the J end lost 2 bases, and 7 bases lay between the germline ends. Germline CDR1 is LGHNA and CDR2 is YSLEER.

Only a few counts were recorded for this clonotype. The V call is TRBV6-5, the J call TRBJ2-7; D may correspond to TRBD1 or TRBD2 (5 bases each). The CDR3 contains 16 residues. Per the germline V gene, CDR1 is MNHEY and CDR2 is SVGAGI. V was clipped by 1 base and J by 3 bases, with 16 bases between them. The CDR3 reads CASSYFPVRDLYEQYF. The CDR3 nucleotides are TGTGCCAGCAGTTACTTTCCCGTCCGGGACCTCTACGAGCAGTACTTC.

Only a few counts were recorded for this clonotype. This sequence joins TRBV9 and TRBJ2-3, with D perhaps matching TRBD1 (6 bases). CDR3 size: 14 residues. The V end lost 4 bases, the J end lost 4 bases, and 13 bases lay between the germline ends. Germline CDR1 SGDLS, CDR2 YYNGEE. As DNA, the CDR3 is TGTGCCAGCAGCCCTTGGACAGACTCAGATACGCAGTATTTT. This gives the protein CASSPWTDSDTQYF.

V usage is TRBV12-3 or TRBV12-4 and J usage is TRBJ2-7; TRBD2 is a possible D gene (6 bases). The CDR3 contains 14 residues. Trimming took off 5 bases at V and 6 bases at J, with 17 bases between the two ends. The CDR3 region has the DNA TGTGCCAGCAGTAACAGGAGGGGAGAAGGCGAGCAGTACTTC. Translation gives CASSNRRGEGEQYF.

The V call is TRBV4-1, the J call TRBJ2-7, with D perhaps TRBD2 (6 bases). The V gene lost 0 bases and the J gene lost 4 bases, with 19 bases spanning the gap. Germline V gene sequence: CDR1 MGHRA, CDR2 YSYEKL. This CDR3 is built from 17 residues. CDR3 bases: TGCGCCAGCAGCCAAGATTCGGGGGACCTATGGGGGTACGAGCAGTACTTC. Translated: CASSQDSGDLWGYEQYF.

The chain combines TRBV6-1 with TRBJ2-2; weak D call: TRBD2 (6 bases). The V gene's germline CDR1 is MNHNS and CDR2 SASEGT. The CDR3 loop spans 16 amino acids. The ends were cut back, 5 bases at V and 1 base at J, with 14 bases in the middle. This chain's CDR3 is CASSSLSGWNTGELFF. CDR3 sequence (DNA): TGTGCCAGCAGTAGCCTTAGCGGCTGGAACACCGGGGAGCTGTTTTTT.

The V call is TRBV7-2, the J call TRBJ1-1; D not resolved. There are 14 residues in the CDR3. The V and J ends lost 5 bases and 0 bases respectively, with 10 bases between them. Germline V CDR1 and CDR2: SGHTA, FQGNSA. The CDR3 protein is CASSLSWMNTEAFF. The CDR3 coding sequence is TGTGCCAGCAGCCTATCCTGGATGAACACTGAAGCTTTCTTT.

This clonotype turned up a few times. The chain employs TRBV5-1 and TRBJ1-1; D is perhaps TRBD1 (6 bases). With 0 bases removed from V and 6 bases from J, the gap between germline ends came to 9 bases. The CDR3 sequence is 13 residues long. CDR1 is SGHRS, CDR2 YFSETQ, per germline. The CDR3 spells CASSLGGPAEAFF. The CDR3 region has the DNA TGCGCCAGCAGCTTGGGGGGGCCCGCTGAAGCTTTCTTT.

The chain carries TRBV11-1 and TRBJ2-1; 14 bases agree with TRBD2. V was pared by 3 bases and J by 1 base, with 8 bases of the junction left unmatched. In germline, CDR1 is SGHAT, CDR2 FQDESV (reference sequence). This CDR3 has 19 residues. This chain's CDR3 is CASSLTSGRVRTSYNEQFF. The CDR3 DNA reads as TGTGCCAGCAGCTTGACTAGCGGGAGGGTTCGTACGTCCTACAATGAGCAGTTCTTC.

This clonotype was counted between two and nine times. The chain is built from TRBV4-2 and TRBJ2-5; 7 nucleotides agree with TRBD2. This CDR3 has 15 residues. Germline values: CDR1 LGHNA, CDR2 YNFKEQ. V gave up 3 bases and J gave up 5 bases; unmatched junction bases: 9. The CDR3 nucleotides are TGTGCCAGCAGCCAGGCCCGGGGGGTAATGGAGACCCAGTACTTC. It encodes CASSQARGVMETQYF.